This is a list of T cell receptor beta chains from one sample in a study of blood T cell repertoires in COVID-19. Clones were read by immunoSEQ multiplex PCR, and TCRdb kept only the in-frame ones, dropping some. This table has 450,000 to 600,000 clones, about nine tenths appearing once. The sample was PBMCs or T cells enriched from blood (not recorded which). These receptors were taken from a woman under 30 who had recovered from COVID-19. Each CDR3 is given with its conserved first and last residue. D genes are given only for firm matches. A clone size is listed for some rows: how often the clone was seen (once, few, many), or a class if it is expanded.

D,size,J,V,CDR3,DNA
NA,NA,TRBJ2-1,TRBV30,CATQGVSGNEQFF,TGTGCCACACAGGGTGTGTCGGGCAATGAGCAGTTCTTC
TRBD1,NA,TRBJ2-1,TRBV7-3,CARAGTGDYNEQFF,TGTGCCAGGGCCGGGACAGGGGACTACAATGAGCAGTTCTTC
NA,NA,TRBJ1-1,TRBV28,CASSSEAWTKNTEAFF,TGTGCCAGCAGTTCCGAAGCTTGGACTAAGAACACTGAAGCTTTCTTT
TRBD1,NA,TRBJ2-7,TRBV28,CASSSRGLYEQYF,TGTGCCAGCAGTTCAAGGGGGCTCTACGAGCAGTACTTC
NA,NA,TRBJ1-2,TRBV2,CASSEALYEDYTF,TGTGCCAGCAGTGAAGCCCTATATGAGGACTACACCTTC
TRBD1,NA,TRBJ2-2,TRBV6-6,CASLGTAKNTGELFF,TGTGCCAGCCTTGGGACAGCCAAGAACACCGGGGAGCTGTTTTTT
NA,NA,TRBJ1-6,TRBV19,CASKLVTGPSPLHF,TGTGCCAGTAAACTAGTTACAGGGCCTTCACCCCTCCACTTT
NA,NA,TRBJ2-2,TRBV3-1/TRBV3-2,CASSQDSRGDGELFF,TGTGCCAGCAGCCAAGATTCGAGAGGTGACGGGGAGCTGTTTTTT
NA,NA,TRBJ2-2,TRBV5-1,CATAGGNTGELFF,TGCGCCACCGCTGGAGGTAACACCGGGGAGCTGTTTTTT
TRBD2,NA,TRBJ2-3,TRBV5-1,CASSLETSGANTQYF,TGCGCCAGCAGCTTGGAGACTAGCGGGGCTAATACGCAGTATTTT
TRBD2,once,TRBJ2-1,TRBV11-2,CASSIGLAGGPSNEQFF,TGTGCCAGCAGCATCGGACTAGCGGGGGGGCCTTCCAATGAGCAGTTCTTC
TRBD2,NA,TRBJ2-5,TRBV2,CASSDTSGQETQYF,TGTGCCAGCAGTGATACTAGCGGGCAAGAGACCCAGTACTTC
TRBD1,NA,TRBJ2-7,TRBV7-2,CASSGTRGYEQYF,TGTGCCAGCAGCGGGACCAGGGGGTACGAGCAGTACTTC
TRBD1,NA,TRBJ2-7,TRBV28,CASSPYQGARYEQYF,TGTGCCAGCAGTCCATATCAGGGGGCCCGCTACGAGCAGTACTTC
NA,NA,TRBJ1-6,TRBV11-2,CASSLGGFGSPLHF,TGTGCCAGCAGCTTAGGAGGGTTTGGTTCACCCCTCCACTTT
TRBD2,NA,TRBJ2-1,TRBV24-1,CATSNSGGATMEQFF,TGTGCCACAAGTAACAGCGGGGGGGCTACAATGGAGCAGTTCTTC
TRBD1,few,TRBJ1-1,TRBV5-1,CASSSGQGAVNTEAFF,TGCGCCAGCAGCTCCGGACAGGGGGCTGTAAACACTGAAGCTTTCTTT
NA,NA,TRBJ2-1,TRBV7-8,CASSLGRARGNEQFF,TGTGCCAGCAGCTTAGGGCGGGCCCGGGGAAATGAGCAGTTCTTC
NA,NA,TRBJ1-1,TRBV7-9,CASSLAGGRGTEAFF,TGTGCCAGCAGCTTAGCTGGAGGGCGGGGGACTGAAGCTTTCTTT
TRBD1,NA,TRBJ1-1,TRBV18,CASSLSTGGAGNTEAFF,TGTGCCAGCTCACTTTCGACAGGGGGCGCGGGGAACACTGAAGCTTTCTTT
TRBD1,NA,TRBJ2-5,TRBV10-1,CASTLLLEGDRDNQETQYF,TGCGCCAGCACTCTACTACTCGAGGGGGACAGGGACAACCAAGAGACCCAGTACTTC
TRBD1,NA,TRBJ1-5,TRBV10-2,CASSEAGGESQPQHF,TGCGCCAGCAGTGAAGCAGGGGGCGAGAGTCAGCCCCAGCATTTT
NA,NA,TRBJ1-5,TRBV12-3/TRBV12-4,CASSLDINQPQHF,TGTGCCAGCAGTTTAGACATCAATCAGCCCCAGCATTTT
NA,NA,TRBJ1-2,TRBV12-3/TRBV12-4,CASSLGANYGYTF,TGTGCCAGCAGTTTAGGGGCCAACTATGGCTACACCTTC
TRBD1,NA,TRBJ1-3,TRBV4-1,CASSLYFGQGTNSGNTIYF,TGCGCCAGCAGCCTATATTTCGGACAGGGGACCAACTCTGGAAACACCATATATTTT
NA,NA,TRBJ1-1,TRBV18,CASSPPLGGNTEAFF,TGTGCCAGCTCCCCCCCTTTGGGGGGGAACACTGAAGCTTTCTTT
NA,NA,TRBJ1-1,TRBV5-1,CASSSRGLRNTEAFF,TGCGCCAGCAGTTCTCGAGGCCTGAGAAACACTGAAGCTTTCTTT
NA,NA,TRBJ1-3,TRBV11-2,CASSANPSGGPGNTIYF,TGTGCCAGCAGCGCCAACCCTTCCGGGGGGCCTGGAAACACCATATATTTT
TRBD2,NA,TRBJ2-5,TRBV9,CASSVGTGGGFRQTQYF,TGTGCCAGCAGCGTAGGAACTGGGGGGGGATTTCGGCAGACCCAGTACTTC
NA,NA,TRBJ1-5,TRBV6-1,CASSEGGGLGNQPQHF,TGTGCCAGCAGTGAGGGGGGGGGCTTGGGCAATCAGCCCCAGCATTTT
NA,NA,TRBJ1-2,TRBV19,CASSTYSGDPNYGYTF,TGTGCCAGTAGTACCTACTCAGGCGACCCTAACTATGGCTACACCTTC
NA,NA,TRBJ1-2,TRBV5-1,CASSGQNYGYTF,TGCGCCAGCAGCGGGCAGAACTATGGCTACACCTTC
NA,NA,TRBJ2-2,TRBV2,CASSINGLQGLGTGELFF,TGTGCCAGCAGTATAAACGGCTTGCAGGGGTTGGGGACCGGGGAGCTGTTTTTT
NA,NA,TRBJ1-2,TRBV28,CASRPRTPFNYGYTF,TGTGCCAGCAGACCGAGGACACCATTTAACTATGGCTACACCTTC
TRBD1,NA,TRBJ2-2,TRBV30,CASTPLDRGDTGELFF,TGTGCCTCAACCCCTCTTGACAGGGGGGACACCGGGGAGCTGTTTTTT
TRBD1,NA,TRBJ1-1,TRBV4-2,CASSHWTGTLNTEAFF,TGTGCCAGCAGCCACTGGACAGGGACACTGAACACTGAAGCTTTCTTT
NA,few,TRBJ1-3,TRBV2,CASSVGRGASGNTIYF,TGTGCCAGCAGCGTGGGGCGGGGAGCCTCTGGAAACACCATATATTTT
NA,few,TRBJ1-1,TRBV4-2,CASSQEQAPNTEAFF,TGTGCCAGCAGCCAAGAACAGGCTCCGAACACTGAAGCTTTCTTT
NA,NA,TRBJ1-1,TRBV5-1,CASSSMGGVAEAFF,TGCGCCAGCAGCTCGATGGGAGGGGTAGCTGAAGCTTTCTTT
TRBD2,few,TRBJ2-7,TRBV5-4,CASSRWGGVHEQYF,TGTGCCAGCAGCCGGTGGGGAGGGGTCCACGAGCAGTACTTC
NA,NA,TRBJ1-1,TRBV9,CASQGGMNTEAFF,TGTGCCAGCCAGGGAGGGATGAACACTGAAGCTTTCTTT
NA,NA,TRBJ2-2,TRBV3-1/TRBV3-2,CASSQGAGTGELFF,TGTGCCAGCAGCCAGGGGGCTGGGACCGGGGAGCTGTTTTTT
TRBD1,NA,TRBJ2-5,TRBV19,CASSPQTGTHQETQYF,TGTGCCAGTAGTCCCCAGACAGGGACCCACCAAGAGACCCAGTACTTC